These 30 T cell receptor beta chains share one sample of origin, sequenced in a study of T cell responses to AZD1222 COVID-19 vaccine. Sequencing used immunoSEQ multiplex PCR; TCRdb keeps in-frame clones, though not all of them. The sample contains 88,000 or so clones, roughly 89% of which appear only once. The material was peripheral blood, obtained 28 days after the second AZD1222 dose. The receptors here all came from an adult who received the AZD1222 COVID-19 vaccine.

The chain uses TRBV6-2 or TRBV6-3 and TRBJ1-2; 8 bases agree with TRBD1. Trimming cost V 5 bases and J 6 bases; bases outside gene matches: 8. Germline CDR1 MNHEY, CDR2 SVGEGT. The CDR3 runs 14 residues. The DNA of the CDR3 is TGTGCCAGCAGTGGAAACAGGGGGTGGGATGGCTACACCTTC. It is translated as CASSGNRGWDGYTF.

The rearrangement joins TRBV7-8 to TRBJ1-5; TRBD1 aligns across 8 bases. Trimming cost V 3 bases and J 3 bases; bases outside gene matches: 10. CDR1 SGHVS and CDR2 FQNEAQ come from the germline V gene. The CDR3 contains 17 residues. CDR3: CASSFGGGRGHNQPQHF. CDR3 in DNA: TGTGCCAGCAGCTTTGGGGGGGGCAGGGGGCACAATCAGCCCCAGCATTTT.

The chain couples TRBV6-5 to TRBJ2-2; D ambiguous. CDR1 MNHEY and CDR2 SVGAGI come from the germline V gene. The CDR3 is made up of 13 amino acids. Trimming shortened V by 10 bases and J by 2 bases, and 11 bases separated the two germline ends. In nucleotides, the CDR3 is TGTGCCACCAAAGACACAAACACCGGGGAGCTGTTTTTT. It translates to CATKDTNTGELFF.

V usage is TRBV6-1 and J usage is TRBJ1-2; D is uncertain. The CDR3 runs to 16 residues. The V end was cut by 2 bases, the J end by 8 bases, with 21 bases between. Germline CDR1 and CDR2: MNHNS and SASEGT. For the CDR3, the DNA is TGTGCCAGCAGTGAACTAAGCAACCGGGTCTCGGGGGGCTACACCTTC. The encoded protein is CASSELSNRVSGGYTF.

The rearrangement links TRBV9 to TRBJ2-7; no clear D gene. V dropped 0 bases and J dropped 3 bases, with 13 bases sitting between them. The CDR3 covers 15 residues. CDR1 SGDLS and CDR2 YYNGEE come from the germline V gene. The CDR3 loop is CASSVATGRSYEQYF. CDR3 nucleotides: TGTGCCAGCAGCGTAGCGACGGGCCGGAGCTACGAGCAGTACTTC. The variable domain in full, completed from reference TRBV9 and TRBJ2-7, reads DSGVTQTPKHLITATGQRVTLRCSPRSGDLSVYWYQQSLDQGLQFLIQYYNGEERAKGNILERFSAQQFPDLHSELNLSSLELGDSALYFCASSVATGRSYEQYFGPGTRLTVT.

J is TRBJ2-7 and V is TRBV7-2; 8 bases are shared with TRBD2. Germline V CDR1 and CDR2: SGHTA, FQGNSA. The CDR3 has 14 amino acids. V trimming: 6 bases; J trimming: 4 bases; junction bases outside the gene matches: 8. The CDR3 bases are TGTGCCAGCAGTTCTATAGCGGGGCGGTACGAGCAGTACTTC. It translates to CASSSIAGRYEQYF. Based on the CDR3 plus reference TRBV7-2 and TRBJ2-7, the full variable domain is GAGVSQSPSNKVTEKGKDVELRCDPISGHTALYWYRQSLGQGLEFLIYFQGNSAPDKSGLPSDRFSAERTGGSVSTLTIQRTQQEDSAVYLCASSSIAGRYEQYFGPGTRLTVT.

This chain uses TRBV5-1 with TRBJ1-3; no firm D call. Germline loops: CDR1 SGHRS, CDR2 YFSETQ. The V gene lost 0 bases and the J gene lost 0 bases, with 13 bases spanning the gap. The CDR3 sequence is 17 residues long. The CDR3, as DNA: TGCGCCAGCAGCTTGGAGGGCACCAGAGGCTCTGGAAACACCATATATTTT. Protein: CASSLEGTRGSGNTIYF.

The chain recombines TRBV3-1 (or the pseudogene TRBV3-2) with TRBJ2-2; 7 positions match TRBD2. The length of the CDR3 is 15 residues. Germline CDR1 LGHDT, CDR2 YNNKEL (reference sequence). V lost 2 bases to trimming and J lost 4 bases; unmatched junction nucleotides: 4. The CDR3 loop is CASSQRLAVTGELFF. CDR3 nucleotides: TGTGCCAGCAGCCAACGGCTAGCGGTCACCGGGGAGCTGTTTTTT.

The CDR3: CASSLEAGGNNEQFF. The CDR3 DNA is TGTGCCAGCAGCTTGGAAGCGGGGGGAAACAATGAGCAGTTCTTC. V is TRBV5-4 and J is TRBJ2-1; 9 bases fit TRBD2. The CDR3 covers 15 residues. Germline V gene lookup returns CDR1 SGHNT and CDR2 YYREEE (reference sequence). J gave up 5 bases and V 0 bases, and 3 bases lay outside the gene matches.

The CDR3: CASGAGGPPWELFF. In nucleotides, the CDR3 is TGTGCCAGCGGTGCAGGGGGCCCCCCATGGGAGCTGTTTTTT. The V gene is TRBV27, the J gene TRBJ2-2, with 8 nucleotides matching TRBD1. The CDR3 is made up of 14 amino acids. CDR1 and CDR2 (germline): MNHEY, SMNVEV (reference sequence). V lost 8 bases, J lost 9 bases, and 11 bases stayed unmatched.

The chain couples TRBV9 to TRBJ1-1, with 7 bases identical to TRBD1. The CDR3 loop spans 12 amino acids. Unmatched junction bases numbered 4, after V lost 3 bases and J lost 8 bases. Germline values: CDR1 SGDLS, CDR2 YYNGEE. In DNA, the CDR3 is TGTGCCAGCAGCGCCTCGACAGGGGAAGCTTTCTTT. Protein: CASSASTGEAFF.

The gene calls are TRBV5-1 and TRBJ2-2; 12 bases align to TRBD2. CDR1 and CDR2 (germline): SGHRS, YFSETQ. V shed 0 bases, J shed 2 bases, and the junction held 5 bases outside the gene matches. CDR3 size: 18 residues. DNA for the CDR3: TGCGCCAGCAGCTTGGTTGTGACTAGCGGGGGAAACACCGGGGAGCTGTTTTTT. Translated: CASSLVVTSGGNTGELFF.

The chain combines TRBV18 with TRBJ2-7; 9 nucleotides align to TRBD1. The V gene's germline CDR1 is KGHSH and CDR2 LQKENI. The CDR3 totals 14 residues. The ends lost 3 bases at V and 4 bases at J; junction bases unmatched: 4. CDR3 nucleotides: TGTGCCAGCTCACCCGGGACAGGGAATTACGAGCAGTACTTC. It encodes CASSPGTGNYEQYF.

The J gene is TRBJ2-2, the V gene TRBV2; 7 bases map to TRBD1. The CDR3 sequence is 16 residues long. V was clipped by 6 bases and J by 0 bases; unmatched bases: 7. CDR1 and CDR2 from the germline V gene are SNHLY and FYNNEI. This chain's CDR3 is CASRPGTATNTGELFF. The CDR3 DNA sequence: TGTGCCAGCAGACCGGGGACAGCAACGAACACCGGGGAGCTGTTTTTT.

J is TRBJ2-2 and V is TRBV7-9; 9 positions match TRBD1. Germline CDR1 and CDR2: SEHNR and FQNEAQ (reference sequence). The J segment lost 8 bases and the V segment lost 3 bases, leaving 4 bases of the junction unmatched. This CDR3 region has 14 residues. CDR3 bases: TGTGCCAGCAGCTTCTGGACAGGGGCAGGGGAGCTGTTTTTT. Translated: CASSFWTGAGELFF.

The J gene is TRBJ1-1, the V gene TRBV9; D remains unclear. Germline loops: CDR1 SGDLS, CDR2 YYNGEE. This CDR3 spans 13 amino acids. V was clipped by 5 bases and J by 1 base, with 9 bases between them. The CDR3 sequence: CASSGQPNTEAFF. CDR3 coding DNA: TGTGCCAGCAGTGGGCAACCGAACACTGAAGCTTTCTTT.

CDR3 region: CATRQAGTNYGYTF. The CDR3 DNA reads as TGTGCCACCAGGCAGGCAGGGACCAACTATGGCTACACCTTC. V and J are TRBV6-5 and TRBJ1-2, with D maybe TRBD1 (5 bases). V lost 10 bases and J lost 2, with 17 bases in between. The CDR3 runs 14 residues. The germline V gene has CDR1 MNHEY and CDR2 SVGAGI.

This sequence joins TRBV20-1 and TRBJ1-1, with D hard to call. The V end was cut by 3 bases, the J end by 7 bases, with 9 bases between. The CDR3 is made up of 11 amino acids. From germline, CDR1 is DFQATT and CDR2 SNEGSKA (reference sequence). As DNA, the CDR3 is TGCAGTGCTAGCTTAGATTTTGAAGCTTTCTTT. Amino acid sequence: CSASLDFEAFF.

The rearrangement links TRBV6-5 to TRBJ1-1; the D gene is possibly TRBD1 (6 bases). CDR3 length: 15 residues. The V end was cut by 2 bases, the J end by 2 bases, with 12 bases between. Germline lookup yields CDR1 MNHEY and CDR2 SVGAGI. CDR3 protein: CASSYDYRDNTEAFF. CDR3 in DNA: TGTGCCAGCAGTTACGATTACAGGGATAACACTGAAGCTTTCTTT.

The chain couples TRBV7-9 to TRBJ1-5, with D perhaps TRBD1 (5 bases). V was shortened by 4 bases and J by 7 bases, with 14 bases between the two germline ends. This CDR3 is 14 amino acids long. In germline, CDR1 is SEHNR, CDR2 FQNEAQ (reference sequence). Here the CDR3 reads CASSSSHRGQPQHF. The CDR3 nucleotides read TGTGCCAGCAGCTCCTCCCACCGGGGGCAGCCCCAGCATTTT.

The CDR3 protein is CASSSINEQFF. The CDR3 DNA reads TGTGCCAGCAGTAGTATCAATGAGCAGTTCTTC. V usage is TRBV6-5 and J usage is TRBJ2-1; D not resolved. Germline values: CDR1 MNHEY, CDR2 SVGAGI. The V gene lost 5 bases and the J gene lost 6 bases, with 5 bases spanning the gap. This CDR3 contains 11 residues.

CDR3 nucleotides: TGTGCCAGCAGCCCTTGGAACGGTGAGCAGTTCTTC. It yields the protein CASSPWNGEQFF. J is TRBJ2-1 and V is TRBV5-6; no reliable D call. The CDR3 contains 12 residues. Trimming removed 4 bases from V and 9 bases from J, with 11 bases in between. Per germline, CDR1 SGHDT and CDR2 YYEEEE.

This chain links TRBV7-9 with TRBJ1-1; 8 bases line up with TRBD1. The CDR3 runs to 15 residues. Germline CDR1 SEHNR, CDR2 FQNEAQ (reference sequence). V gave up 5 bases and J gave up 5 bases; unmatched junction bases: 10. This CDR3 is CASSPRTGKGTEAFF. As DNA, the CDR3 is TGTGCCAGCAGCCCCCGGACAGGGAAGGGAACTGAAGCTTTCTTT. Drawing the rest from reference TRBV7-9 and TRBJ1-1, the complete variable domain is DTGVSQNPRHKITKRGQNVTFRCDPISEHNRLYWYRQTLGQGPEFLTYFQNEAQLEKSRLLSDRFSAERPKGSFSTLEIQRTEQGDSAMYLCASSPRTGKGTEAFFGQGTRLTVV.

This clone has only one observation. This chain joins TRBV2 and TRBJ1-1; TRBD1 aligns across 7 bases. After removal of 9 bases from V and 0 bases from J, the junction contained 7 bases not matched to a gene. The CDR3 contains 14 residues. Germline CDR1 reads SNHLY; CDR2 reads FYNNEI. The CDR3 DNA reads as TGTGCCAGTGGGACAGAATTCATGAACACTGAAGCTTTCTTT. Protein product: CASGTEFMNTEAFF.

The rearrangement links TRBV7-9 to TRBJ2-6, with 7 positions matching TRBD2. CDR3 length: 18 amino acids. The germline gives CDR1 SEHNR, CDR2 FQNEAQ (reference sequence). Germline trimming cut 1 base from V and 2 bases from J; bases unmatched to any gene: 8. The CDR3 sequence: CASSLGLGGGTGANVLTF. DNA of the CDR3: TGTGCCAGCAGCTTAGGGCTGGGCGGGGGAACTGGGGCCAACGTCCTGACTTTC.

Here the CDR3 reads CASSEGSRIIYGYTF. In DNA form, the CDR3 reads TGTGCCAGCAGCGAGGGGTCCCGGATCATCTATGGCTACACCTTC. The chain couples TRBV9 to TRBJ1-2; maybe TRBD1 (5 bases). The CDR3 contains 15 residues. The germline V and J ends were trimmed by 3 bases and 4 bases, with 16 bases remaining between them. The germline V gene encodes CDR1 SGDLS and CDR2 YYNGEE.

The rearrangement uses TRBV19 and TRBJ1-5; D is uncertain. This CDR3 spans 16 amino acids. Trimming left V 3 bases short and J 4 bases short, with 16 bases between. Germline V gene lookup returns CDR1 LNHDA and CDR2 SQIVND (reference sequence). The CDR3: CASSIRIWETNQPQHF. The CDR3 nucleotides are TGTGCCAGTAGTATCCGAATATGGGAAACGAATCAGCCCCAGCATTTT.

The CDR3 DNA sequence: TGCGCCAGCAGCTTGGGGGATCCTCGGTACGGCGGCTACACCTTC. Its translation is CASSLGDPRYGGYTF. The V call is TRBV5-1, the J call TRBJ1-2; no clear D. Per the germline V gene, CDR1 is SGHRS and CDR2 is YFSETQ. V lost 0 bases, J lost 8 bases, and 17 bases lay in between. The CDR3 has 15 amino acids.

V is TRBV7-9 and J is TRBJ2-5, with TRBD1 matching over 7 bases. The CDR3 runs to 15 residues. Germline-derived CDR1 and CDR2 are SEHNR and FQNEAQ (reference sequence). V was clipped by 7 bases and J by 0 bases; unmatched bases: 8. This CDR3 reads CASIRVRGYQETQYF. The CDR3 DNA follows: TGTGCCAGCATACGGGTCAGGGGGTACCAAGAGACCCAGTACTTC.

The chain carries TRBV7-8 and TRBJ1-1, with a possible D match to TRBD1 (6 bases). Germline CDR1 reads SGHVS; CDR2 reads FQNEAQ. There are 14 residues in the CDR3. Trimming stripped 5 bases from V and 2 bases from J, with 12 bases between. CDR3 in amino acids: CASSLRTVNTEAFF. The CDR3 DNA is TGTGCCAGCAGCCTAAGGACAGTTAACACTGAAGCTTTCTTT.